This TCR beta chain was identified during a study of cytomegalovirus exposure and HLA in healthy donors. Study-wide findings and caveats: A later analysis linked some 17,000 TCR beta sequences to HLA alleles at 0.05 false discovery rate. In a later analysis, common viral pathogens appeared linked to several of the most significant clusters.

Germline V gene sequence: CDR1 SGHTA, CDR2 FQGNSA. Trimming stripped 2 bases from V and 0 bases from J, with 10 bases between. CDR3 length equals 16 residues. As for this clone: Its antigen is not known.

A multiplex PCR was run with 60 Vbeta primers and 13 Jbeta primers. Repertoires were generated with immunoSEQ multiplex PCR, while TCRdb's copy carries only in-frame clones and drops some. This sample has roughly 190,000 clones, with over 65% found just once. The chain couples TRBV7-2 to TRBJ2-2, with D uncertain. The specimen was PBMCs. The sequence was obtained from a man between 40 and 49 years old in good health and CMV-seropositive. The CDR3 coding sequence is TGTGCCAGCAGCTTATTTGAACAATCGAACACCGGGGAGCTGTTTTTT. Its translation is CASSLFEQSNTGELFF.